The present entry profiles one T cell receptor beta chain with its context. This clone's antigen is unknown. Per-nucleotide qualities are absent, and no much larger clonotype sits a single base away. Other DNA variants within this sample encode the same CDR3. CDR1 KGHSH and CDR2 LQKENI were looked up in the germline V gene. The germline V and J ends show losses of 4 bases and 0 bases respectively, and no gene match explains 3 bases of the junction. From the cysteine up to the phenylalanine, the CDR3 has a length of 15 residues. Of the read, only the CDR3 DNA is kept; its 45 bases are in frame from base 1. This entry is derived from a study of blood T cell repertoires in COVID-19 (dated by TCRdb to between 2020 and 2021). About the study as a whole: Samples from collaborators originated in the United States, Italy and Spain and spanned both the acute and convalescent phases of COVID-19. A de-identified subject ID, COVID-19 status, age in years and sex were almost always included in the sample metadata. The samples were drawn from the first 160 participants of the ongoing ImmuneRACE study and from 950 to 1,500 subjects provided by 6 global collaborators. HLA class I and class II types, where available, came from metadata supplied by the sample provider rather than from assay-based typing. Deeply sampled blood TCRbeta repertoires from subjects exposed to, actively infected with, or recovered from COVID-19 were included in the dataset. The material from the prospective study consisted of cDNA or gDNA derived from T cells, B-cell-depleted T cells, or PBMCs. The repertoires were made available in a free public database intended to serve as a resource for research on the immune response to SARS-CoV-2.

Beyond this particular receptor, the publication reports: Clinical and demographic metadata were provided uncurated, with the amount varying by source and participant.

Collaborating institutions collected whole blood in K2EDTA tubes following their own protocols. For TCRbeta analysis, collaborator samples were shipped as frozen whole blood, as isolated PBMCs, or as DNA extracted from either sample type. TCRbeta CDR3 regions were amplified from genomic DNA by means of the immunoSEQ Assay, a bias-controlled multiplex PCR. As for the authors' bioinformatics: Nucleated cell counts per sample were estimated from amplification of reference gene primers within the assay. To quantify the absolute abundance of each unique TCRbeta CDR3 rearrangement, sequence reads were collapsed and filtered. For each sample, productive Simpson clonality was calculated as the square root of Simpson's diversity index over productive rearrangements. TCRdb stores this immuneACCESS table with in-frame sequences only. Part of the clones is absent; in the studies checked, under half of the shortfall reflects unresolved V genes, and no reason is known for the rest. The DNA was the basis for D and trimming; V, J and clone size are from that table. The sample table contains approximately 92,000 clones; only one count was recorded for 70% to 85% of them. Jointly, the top ten make up about 26% of the sample.

The source material was peripheral blood. This receptor chain uses TRBV18 and TRBJ2-3, with 8 bases matching TRBD1. This receptor was identified in a woman in her sixties or seventies in a cohort sampled during active or convalescent COVID-19. The CDR3 protein: CASSLTGGSTDTQYF. The DNA reads TGTGCCAGCTCACTAACAGGGGGGAGCACAGATACGCAGTATTTT. This CDR3, with the reference TRBV18 and TRBJ2-3 proteins standing in past its ends, gives the full variable domain NAGVMQNPRHLVRRRGQEARLRCSPMKGHSHVYWYRQLPEEGLKFMVYLQKENIIDESGMPKERFSAEFPKEGPSILRIQQVVRGDSAAYFCASSLTGGSTDTQYFGPGTRLTVL.